The text below deals with one TCR beta chain. Its target is unknown. The data originate from a study of shared clonotypes between healthy human individuals. Produced via immunoSEQ multiplex PCR; TCRdb's table is partial and in-frame only. Of millions of clones in the sample, 80% to 95% were seen once. Overall study findings and caveats: What limited the represented genetic and exposure-history diversity was the small number of donors. Researchers found naive subsets generally carried larger estimated richness than memory subsets.

The source of this sequence is a man between 18 and 29 years old in good health. Some clones in this sample may be carry-over from other donors' samples. What was sequenced was naive CD4+ T cells from PBMCs. Subset indicated: CD45RA+ positively selected.

This CDR3 is CASRNPGTAYNEQFF. The CDR3 DNA reads TGTGCCAGTAGGAATCCCGGGACAGCCTACAATGAGCAGTTCTTC. The gene calls are TRBV19 and TRBJ2-1, with TRBD1 matching over 7 bases. V lost 6 bases, J lost 2 bases, and 7 bases stayed unmatched. Germline CDR1 reads LNHDA; CDR2 reads SQIVND (reference sequence). The CDR3 spans 15 residues.